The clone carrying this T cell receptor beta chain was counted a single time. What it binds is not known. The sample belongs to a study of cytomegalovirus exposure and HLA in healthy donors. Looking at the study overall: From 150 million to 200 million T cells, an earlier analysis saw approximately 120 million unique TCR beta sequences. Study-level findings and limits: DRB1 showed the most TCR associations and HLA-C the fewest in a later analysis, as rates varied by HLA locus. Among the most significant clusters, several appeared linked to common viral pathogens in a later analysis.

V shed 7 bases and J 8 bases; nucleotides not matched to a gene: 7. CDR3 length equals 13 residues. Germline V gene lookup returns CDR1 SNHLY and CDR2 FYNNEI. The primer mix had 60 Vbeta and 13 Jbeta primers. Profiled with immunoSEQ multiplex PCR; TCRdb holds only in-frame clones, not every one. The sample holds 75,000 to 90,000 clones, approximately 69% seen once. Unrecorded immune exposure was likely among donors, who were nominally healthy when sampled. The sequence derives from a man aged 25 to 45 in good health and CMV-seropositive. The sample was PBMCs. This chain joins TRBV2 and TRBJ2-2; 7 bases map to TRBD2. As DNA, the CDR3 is TGTGCCAGCACTAACGGGGGGATTGGGGAGCTGTTTTTT. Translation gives CASTNGGIGELFF.